The 6 T cell receptor beta chains below all came from one sample that was sequenced in a study of blood T cells in healthy people across ages. Then a second PCR, running roughly 6 to 11 cycles, was carried out with a sample-barcoded 5' primer and a J-beta primer mix. TCRdb used MiXCR to reprocess the 5' RACE reads, holding one entry per CDR3 protein. The sample consists of about 1,600,000 distinct CDR3 sequences, approximately 42% of them appearing once. Sequences were obtained from blood. Receptors originate from a young woman in good health.

J is TRBJ2-5 and V is TRBV7-9; no definite D call. Germline CDR1 reads SEHNR; CDR2 reads FQNEAQ (reference sequence). The CDR3 has 13 amino acids. Trimming pared 3 bases from V and 3 bases from J, leaving 8 bases between. CDR3 in amino acids: CASSFSKEETQYF. Written as DNA, the CDR3 is TGTGCCAGCAGCTTTTCGAAAGAAGAGACCCAGTACTTC. Combining the CDR3 with reference TRBV7-9 and TRBJ2-5 gives the whole variable domain DTGVSQNPRHKITKRGQNVTFRCDPISEHNRLYWYRQTLGQGPEFLTYFQNEAQLEKSRLLSDRFSAERPKGSFSTLEIQRTEQGDSAMYLCASSFSKEETQYFGPGTRLLVL.

This clonotype was detected only a few times. This chain uses TRBV12-3 or TRBV12-4 with TRBJ1-2; 7 nucleotides align to TRBD1. Trimming took 1 base from V and 8 from J; bases not matched to a gene: 10. The CDR3 runs 15 residues. The CDR3 here is CASSLESQGVSGYTF. The CDR3 nucleotides are TGTGCCAGCAGTTTAGAGTCCCAGGGGGTATCCGGCTACACCTTC.

This clonotype was counted between two and nine times. The gene calls are TRBV4-1 and TRBJ2-7; 8 nucleotides match TRBD2. The junction had 11 bases not matched to a gene; V was cut back by 0 bases and J by 1 base. Germline V gene data show CDR1 as MGHRA and CDR2 as YSYEKL. The CDR3 is 18 amino acids. This chain's CDR3 is CASSQDRATSGVSYEQYF. The CDR3 DNA reads TGCGCCAGCAGCCAAGATAGGGCAACTAGCGGCGTATCCTACGAGCAGTACTTC.

The chain combines TRBV7-3 with TRBJ2-1, with TRBD2 identical over 8 bases. Germline trimming cut 5 bases from V and 9 bases from J; bases unmatched to any gene: 12. Germline V CDR1 and CDR2: SGHTA, FQGTGA. This CDR3 contains 15 residues. The CDR3 here is CASSPPGLEGIEQFF. The DNA for the CDR3 is TGTGCCAGCAGCCCACCGGGACTAGAAGGCATTGAGCAGTTCTTC.

J is TRBJ2-3 and V is TRBV3-1; D not resolved. The CDR3 contains 14 residues. V was shortened by 4 bases and J by 4 bases, with 12 bases between the two germline ends. Germline V gene sequence: CDR1 LGHDT, CDR2 YNNKEL (reference sequence). The CDR3 DNA follows: TGTGCCAGCAGCCCGAGCGTGAGCCCAGATACGCAGTATTTT. It encodes CASSPSVSPDTQYF.

V usage is TRBV15 and J usage is TRBJ1-5, with D maybe TRBD1 (6 bases). Per the germline V gene, CDR1 is LNHNV and CDR2 is YYDKDF (reference sequence). The CDR3 is 16 amino acids. Deletions cut 5 bases from V and 3 bases from J, with 17 bases between. CDR3: CATSRGGVRNNQPQHF. The CDR3 coding sequence is TGTGCCACCAGCCGAGGGGGGGTCAGAAACAATCAGCCCCAGCATTTT.